This T cell receptor (beta chain) was retrieved from a study of blood T cell repertoires in COVID-19. Sequenced by immunoSEQ multiplex PCR; TCRdb stores in-frame clones only, minus some. Of approximately 250,000 clones listed, around 90% were seen once; the top ten hold 2% to 2.5%. In its sample, this clone was seen once. The CDR3 has 16 residues. CDR1 and CDR2 (germline): MDHEN, SYDVKM. The trim removed 5 bases at V and 3 bases at J, leaving 11 bases unmatched. This receptor was taken from a woman in her sixties or seventies in a cohort exposed to, infected with or recovered from COVID-19 (not recorded which). The rearrangement links TRBV28 to TRBJ2-7; 9 bases line up with TRBD2. Sample: PBMCs or T cells enriched from blood (not recorded which). CDR3 sequence reads: CASSPWGSGSLYEQYF. The CDR3 DNA follows: TGTGCCAGCAGTCCCTGGGGTAGCGGGAGTCTCTACGAGCAGTACTTC.